This T cell receptor (beta chain) was sequenced for a study of blood T cell repertoires in COVID-19. Study as a whole: COVID-19 samples from acute and convalescent phases originated in the United States, Italy and Spain. Sample material is recorded as cDNA or gDNA derived from T cells, B-cell-depleted T cells, or PBMCs.

Source study methods: Cell counts per sample came from amplifying reference gene primers. Repertoires were generated with immunoSEQ multiplex PCR, while TCRdb's copy carries only in-frame clones and drops some. The DNA gave D and trimming, while V, J and clone size come from that table. The data contain roughly 120,000 clones, approximately 85% of them seen just once; the ten biggest clones take up roughly 3%. Seattle patients were enrolled while actively infected and followed longitudinally. This CDR3 comprises 16 residues. The germline gives CDR1 MDHEN, CDR2 SYDVKM. Unmatched junction bases numbered 4, after V lost 3 bases and J lost 1 base.

The sequence was obtained from a woman of 80 years or more with COVID-19, enrolled during active disease. This chain connects TRBV28 to TRBJ2-2; 8 positions agree with TRBD1. The sample taken for sequencing was peripheral blood. CDR3 sequence: CASSFFGTGNTGELFF. DNA of the CDR3: TGTGCCAGCAGTTTTTTCGGGACAGGGAACACCGGGGAGCTGTTTTTT.